This T cell receptor (beta chain) was recorded in a study of technical replicates of blood from a handful of donors. Germline lookup yields CDR1 SGDLS and CDR2 YYNGEE. The CDR3 spans 14 residues. V lost 2 bases, J lost 4 bases, and 12 bases lay in between. Clones were read by immunoSEQ multiplex PCR, and TCRdb kept only the in-frame ones, dropping some. The sample comprises about 80,000 clones, roughly 94% of which are singletons, and about 0.39% rests with the top ten. The origin of this receptor is a human donor in good health. This chain links TRBV9 with TRBJ2-5, with TRBD1 as a possible D gene (8 bases). The material sequenced was T cells isolated from PBMCs. The CDR3 coding sequence is TGTGCCAGCAGCGTCACAGGGGGGGCAGAGACCCAGTACTTC. Its protein is CASSVTGGAETQYF.